Below, 18 T cell receptor beta chains from the same sample are listed, as sequenced in a study of T cells in Graves' hyperthyroidism and ophthalmopathy (dated by TCRdb to between 2018 and 2020). The method was multiplex PCR. Sequencing used an Illumina HiSeq 2000. Amplification of TCR beta CDR3 regions was carried out from RNA transcripts. A first-round RT-PCR of the TCR CDR3 used the HTBI primer set with the Qiagen OneStep RT-PCR kit. TCRdb trimmed public reads at Q25 via fastp, called clones via MiXCR and kept in-frame beta chains. Entries are consolidated by CDR3 protein sequence, retaining the most common genes and DNA. The sample table records about 420,000 distinct CDR3 sequences; 15% to 19% of these occur just once. The ten largest make up roughly 13% of the sample. The sample taken for sequencing was blood. These receptors were taken from a woman aged 18-30 years with Graves' hyperthyroidism.

The chain has TRBV11-2 and TRBJ2-5; 13 bases line up with TRBD2. From germline, CDR1 is SGHAT and CDR2 FQNNGV. The trim removed 2 bases at V and 2 bases at J, leaving 2 bases unmatched. The CDR3 contains 16 residues. As DNA, the CDR3 is TGTGCCAGCAGCTTATCGACTAGCGGGGGGCAAGAGACCCAGTACTTC. Translating it yields CASSLSTSGGQETQYF.

The chain links TRBV4-3 to TRBJ2-3; perhaps TRBD1 as D (5 bases). Germline CDR1 reads LGHNA; CDR2 reads YSLEER. V was clipped by 1 base and J by 3 bases, with 17 bases between them. This CDR3 contains 17 residues. CDR3 DNA sequence: TGCGCCAGCAGCCAAGCTGGGGCAGCCAAACTTACAGATACGCAGTATTTT. It specifies CASSQAGAAKLTDTQYF.

This clonotype was counted ten times or more. The rearrangement joins TRBV3-1 to TRBJ1-4, with 7 bases fitting TRBD1. Unmatched junction bases numbered 3, after V lost 3 bases and J lost 8 bases. Germline values: CDR1 LGHDT, CDR2 YNNKEL (reference sequence). CDR3 length: 13 residues. CDR3 region: CASSQTGSEKLFF. The CDR3 DNA follows: TGTGCCAGCAGCCAGACAGGGAGCGAAAAACTGTTTTTT.

In its sample, this clonotype was seen many times. CDR3 in amino acids: CASSGTGDNEQFF. In DNA form, the CDR3 reads TGTGCCAGCAGCGGGACAGGGGACAATGAGCAGTTCTTC. The chain joins TRBV11-2 to TRBJ2-1; TRBD1 agrees at 10 bases. Germline V gives CDR1 SGHAT, CDR2 FQNNGV. The CDR3 loop spans 13 amino acids. Trimming cost V 5 bases and J 5 bases; bases outside gene matches: 0.

This clonotype has only a few counts. The chain couples TRBV3-1 to TRBJ1-6; 7 bases are shared with TRBD1. V lost 0 bases and J lost 5; bases outside the gene matches: 4. The CDR3 has 16 amino acids. The germline V gene encodes CDR1 LGHDT and CDR2 YNNKEL (reference sequence). The DNA for the CDR3 is TGTGCCAGCAGCCAAGAACAGGGGCAGAATAATTCACCCCTCCACTTT. It yields the protein CASSQEQGQNNSPLHF. Full variable domain (rest looked up from reference TRBV3-1 and TRBJ1-6): DTAVSQTPKYLVTQMGNDKSIKCEQNLGHDTMYWYKQDSKKFLKIMFSYNNKELIINETVPNRFSPKSPDKAHLNLHINSLELGDSAVYFCASSQEQGQNNSPLHFGNGTRLTVT.

The chain uses TRBV7-3 and TRBJ1-1; perhaps TRBD1 as D (5 bases). The germline gives CDR1 SGHTA, CDR2 FQGTGA. The V gene lost 4 bases and the J gene lost 0 bases, with 12 bases spanning the gap. This CDR3 is 15 amino acids long. Here the CDR3 reads CASSSYGGMNTEAFF. The CDR3, as DNA: TGTGCCAGCAGCTCGTACGGGGGGATGAACACTGAAGCTTTCTTT.

CDR3 in amino acids: CASSLGSVFRTDTQYF. The CDR3 bases are TGTGCCAGCAGCTTAGGGTCCGTCTTTCGCACAGATACGCAGTATTTT. The chain uses TRBV7-9 and TRBJ2-3; no definite D call. Germline lookup yields CDR1 SEHNR and CDR2 FQNEAQ (reference sequence). Trimming shortened V by 1 base and J by 1 base, and 12 bases separated the two germline ends. This CDR3 region has 16 residues. The full variable domain, rest sourced from reference TRBV7-9 and TRBJ2-3, is DTGVSQNPRHKITKRGQNVTFRCDPISEHNRLYWYRQTLGQGPEFLTYFQNEAQLEKSRLLSDRFSAERPKGSFSTLEIQRTEQGDSAMYLCASSLGSVFRTDTQYFGPGTRLTVL.

This clonotype was observed many times. The V gene is TRBV20-1, the J gene TRBJ2-5; 10 bases are a match to TRBD2. The CDR3 is 14 residues long. Germline V gene data show CDR1 as DFQATT and CDR2 as SNEGSKA (reference sequence). Losses at the gene ends were 5 bases for V and 1 base for J; bases not matched to a gene: 4. The CDR3: CSAWTSGLQETQYF. In nucleotides, the CDR3 is TGCAGTGCTTGGACTAGCGGACTCCAAGAGACCCAGTACTTC.

This clonotype has only a few counts. CDR3 residues: CAISGGEDEQFF. As DNA, the CDR3 is TGTGCCATCAGCGGGGGGGAGGATGAGCAGTTCTTC. The chain recombines TRBV10-3 with TRBJ2-1; 8 bases line up with TRBD2. After removal of 6 bases from V and 8 bases from J, the junction contained 3 bases not matched to a gene. Germline CDR1 ENHRY, CDR2 SYGVKD. The CDR3 consists of 12 residues.

This clonotype was detected many times. V and J are TRBV5-1 and TRBJ1-4; tentative D call: TRBD1 (6 bases). There are 17 residues in the CDR3. Germline lookup yields CDR1 SGHRS and CDR2 YFSETQ. V lost 2 bases to trimming and J lost 0 bases, with 14 bases between them. The CDR3 sequence is CASSLQGGESTNEKLFF. CDR3 in DNA: TGCGCCAGCAGCTTACAGGGAGGGGAGTCAACTAATGAAAAACTGTTTTTT.

The chain employs TRBV7-9 and TRBJ1-1, with D unclear. V was cut by 4 bases and J by 0 bases, with 15 bases left in between. The length of the CDR3 is 16 residues. Germline CDR1 is SEHNR and CDR2 is FQNEAQ (reference sequence). The CDR3 DNA is TGTGCCAGCAGCTCCCCTTTCGGGAACATGAACACTGAAGCTTTCTTT. It specifies CASSSPFGNMNTEAFF.

This clonotype has ten or more counts. The junction and the germline gene differ at one end; a read error may be behind it. The gene calls are TRBV7-9 and TRBJ2-1, with D tentatively TRBD1 (7 bases). CDR3 length equals 18 residues. The germline CDR1 and CDR2 sequences are SEHNR and FQNEAQ (reference sequence). The CDR3 here is CASSPGDRDFHSNNEQFF. The CDR3 coding sequence is TGTGCCAGCAGCCCCGGAGACAGGGACTTCCACTCCAACAATGAGCAGTTCTTC.

This clonotype appeared many times. The chain employs TRBV20-1 and TRBJ2-2; tentative D call: TRBD2 (6 bases). The CDR3 has 14 residues. Trimming shortened V by 4 bases and J by 5 bases, and 14 bases separated the two germline ends. Germline CDR1 is DFQATT and CDR2 is SNEGSKA (reference sequence). CDR3 sequence (DNA): TGCAGTGCTATGGAGGGACGGAGGACCGGGGAGCTGTTTTTT. Translated: CSAMEGRRTGELFF.

A few counts support this clonotype. This chain links TRBV7-9 with TRBJ2-2, with 8 bases aligning to TRBD2. Unmatched junction bases numbered 6, after V lost 8 bases and J lost 1 base. Germline assignment: CDR1 SEHNR and CDR2 FQNEAQ (reference sequence). The CDR3 is made up of 15 amino acids. The CDR3: CASPGGPENTGELFF. CDR3 bases: TGTGCCAGCCCGGGGGGGCCGGAGAACACCGGGGAGCTGTTTTTT.

This clonotype was detected ten times or more. This chain links TRBV3-1 with TRBJ2-1; D not resolved. V was clipped by 0 bases and J by 9 bases, with 12 bases between them. CDR1 and CDR2 (germline): LGHDT, YNNKEL (reference sequence). CDR3 size: 14 residues. The CDR3 DNA reads TGTGCCAGCAGCCAAGAGGTTGGCATAGGTGAGCAGTTCTTC. Amino acids: CASSQEVGIGEQFF.

This clonotype was seen ten or more times. The chain has TRBV28 and TRBJ2-1; 11 bases agree with TRBD2. V trimming: 3 bases; J trimming: 2 bases; junction bases outside the gene matches: 9. The CDR3 runs to 18 residues. CDR1 is MDHEN, CDR2 SYDVKM, per germline. The DNA for the CDR3 is TGTGCCAGCAGTTTCCGACGTCTGGGACTAGCGGCCTACAATGAGCAGTTCTTC. Translating gives CASSFRRLGLAAYNEQFF.

This clonotype has only a few counts. The rearrangement uses TRBV4-3 and TRBJ1-2; TRBD1 matches at 8 bases. The CDR3 runs to 19 residues. Germline CDR1 is LGHNA and CDR2 is YSLEER. V was pared by 3 bases and J by 7 bases, with 22 bases of the junction left unmatched. The CDR3 DNA is TGCGCCAGCAGCCAGGGACGTTGGATGGACAGGGAGAACGCGAGTGGCTACACCTTC. This translates into CASSQGRWMDRENASGYTF.

The gene calls are TRBV13 and TRBJ2-1; D is possibly TRBD1 (8 bases). The germline V gene has CDR1 PRHDT and CDR2 FYEKMQ (reference sequence). V was cut by 4 bases and J by 11 bases, with 21 bases left in between. The CDR3 has 15 amino acids. The CDR3 sequence: CASSSPSQGGKKQFF. CDR3 coding DNA: TGTGCCAGCAGCTCACCTTCACAGGGGGGGAAGAAGCAGTTCTTC.